The T cell receptor beta chain described here comes from a study of T-cell memory formation after mild COVID-19. Study-wide results and limits: SARS-CoV-2 specificity was not confirmed for second-wave clones peaking on day 37.

TCRdb redid the calling of the 5' RACE reads with MiXCR, one entry per CDR3 protein. The profile shows hundreds of thousands of distinct CDR3 sequences, 20% to 25% of them singletons. Concerning this clonotype: The antigen is undetermined.

This receptor was identified in an adult woman who had mild COVID-19 (a few samples of this study predate the infection). Cell type and time point are not known. Sample: PBMCs or a T cell subset sorted from them (not recorded which).

The CDR3: CSIRRGLNSLLLGEQFF. CDR3 DNA: TGCAGTATCCGTAGGGGGCTAAACAGCCTCCTGTTGGGTGAGCAGTTCTTC. The chain uses TRBV20-1 and TRBJ2-1, with TRBD1 matching 7 bases. V shed 8 bases, J shed 9 bases, and the junction held 25 bases outside the gene matches. The CDR3 sequence is 17 residues long. Germline values: CDR1 DFQATT, CDR2 SNEGSKA (reference sequence).